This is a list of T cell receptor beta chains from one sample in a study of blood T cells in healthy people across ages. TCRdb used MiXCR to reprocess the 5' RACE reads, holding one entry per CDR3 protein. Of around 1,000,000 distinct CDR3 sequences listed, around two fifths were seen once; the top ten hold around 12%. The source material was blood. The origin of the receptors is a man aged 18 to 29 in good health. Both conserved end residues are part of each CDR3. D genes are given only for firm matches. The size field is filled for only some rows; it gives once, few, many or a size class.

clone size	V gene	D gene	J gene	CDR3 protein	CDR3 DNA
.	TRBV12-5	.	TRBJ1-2	CASAPGGVVYGYTF	TGTGCTAGTGCCCCGGGCGGGGTGGTCTATGGCTACACCTTC
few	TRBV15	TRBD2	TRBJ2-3	CATSRELGERGPTDTQYF	TGTGCCACCAGCAGAGAATTAGGAGAGCGGGGACCCACAGATACGCAGTATTTT
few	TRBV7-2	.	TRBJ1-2	CASSLGGGDGNYGYTF	TGTGCCAGCAGCTTAGGGGGGGGGGACGGAAACTATGGCTACACCTTC
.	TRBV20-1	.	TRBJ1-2	CSARIYSYTF	TGCAGTGCTAGAATCTATAGCTACACCTTC
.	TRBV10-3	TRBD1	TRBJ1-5	CAISDGGQYQPQHF	TGTGCCATCAGTGATGGGGGACAGTATCAGCCCCAGCATTTT
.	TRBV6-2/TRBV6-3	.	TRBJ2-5	CASRASRATQYF	TGTGCCAGCAGGGCAAGCCGGGCGACCCAGTACTTC
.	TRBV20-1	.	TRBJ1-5	CSARISNQPQHF	TGCAGTGCTAGGATAAGCAATCAGCCCCAGCATTTT
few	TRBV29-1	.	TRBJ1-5	CSVAVNRNQPQHF	TGCAGCGTTGCGGTTAACAGAAATCAGCCCCAGCATTTT
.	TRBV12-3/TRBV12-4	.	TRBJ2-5	CASSLHSLYF	TGTGCCAGCAGTTTGCATTCCCTGTACTTC
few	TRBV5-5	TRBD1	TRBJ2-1	CASSSDRGDEQFF	TGTGCCAGCAGCTCTGACAGGGGGGATGAGCAGTTCTTC
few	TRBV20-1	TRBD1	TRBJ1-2	CSAHTRTGDYRYTF	TGCAGTGCCCATACTCGGACAGGGGATTACCGCTACACCTTC
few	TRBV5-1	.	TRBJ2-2	CASSLDWPPGELFF	TGCGCCAGCAGCTTGGATTGGCCTCCCGGGGAGCTGTTTTTT
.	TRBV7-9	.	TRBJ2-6	CASRKGLFSGANVLTF	TGTGCCAGCAGAAAAGGGTTATTCTCTGGGGCCAACGTCCTGACTTTC
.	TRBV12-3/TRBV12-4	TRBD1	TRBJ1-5	CASSPTGDYNQPQHF	TGTGCCAGCAGCCCGACAGGGGATTACAATCAGCCCCAGCATTTT
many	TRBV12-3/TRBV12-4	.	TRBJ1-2	CASSLAGGQGYTF	TGTGCCAGCAGTTTAGCGGGAGGGCAAGGCTACACCTTC
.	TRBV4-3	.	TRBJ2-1	CASSQDAQANYNEQFF	TGCGCCAGCAGCCAAGATGCGCAGGCTAACTACAATGAGCAGTTCTTC
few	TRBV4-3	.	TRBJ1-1	CASSPEWGAEAFF	TGCGCCAGCAGCCCTGAATGGGGGGCGGAAGCTTTCTTT
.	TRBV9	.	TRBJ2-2	CASRGAWTDTGELFF	TGTGCCAGCAGAGGGGCCTGGACAGACACCGGGGAGCTGTTTTTT
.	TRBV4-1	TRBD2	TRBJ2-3	CASSQAWRGDTDTQYF	TGCGCCAGCAGCCAAGCCTGGCGGGGGGACACAGATACGCAGTATTTT
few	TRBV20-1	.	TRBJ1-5	CSAAPLEGGMGEPQHF	TGCAGTGCCGCCCCGCTCGAAGGCGGGATGGGGGAGCCCCAGCATTTT
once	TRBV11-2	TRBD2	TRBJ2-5	CASSNLVAGVRYF	TGTGCCAGCAGCAACCTCGTAGCGGGGGTTCGGTACTTC
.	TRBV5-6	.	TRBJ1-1	CASRKKGVNTEAFF	TGTGCCAGCAGAAAGAAAGGGGTGAACACTGAAGCTTTCTTT
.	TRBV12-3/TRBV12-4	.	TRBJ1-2	CASSYDYYGYTF	TGTGCCAGCAGTTATGACTACTATGGCTACACCTTC
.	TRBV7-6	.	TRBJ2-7	CASSFFTARKSSYNEQYF	TGTGCCAGCAGCTTCTTTACTGCCCGGAAAAGCTCCTACAATGAGCAGTACTTC
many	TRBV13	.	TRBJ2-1	CASSLTRAEQFF	TGTGCCAGCAGCTTAACGAGAGCCGAGCAGTTCTTC
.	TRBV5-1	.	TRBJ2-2	CASSLVAGSSTGELFF	TGCGCCAGCAGCTTGGTGGCGGGGTCATCCACCGGGGAGCTGTTTTTT
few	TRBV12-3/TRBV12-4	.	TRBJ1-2	CASSHSPRDGYTF	TGTGCCAGCAGCCATTCACCGAGGGATGGCTACACCTTC
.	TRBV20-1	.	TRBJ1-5	CSARTPTGDGSNQPQHF	TGCAGTGCTAGAACCCCGACCGGGGACGGTAGCAATCAGCCCCAGCATTTT
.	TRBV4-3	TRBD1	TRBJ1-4	CASSQELGGREKLFF	TGCGCCAGCAGCCAAGAACTAGGGGGCAGAGAAAAACTGTTTTTT
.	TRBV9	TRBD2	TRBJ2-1	CASGLSGGDYNEQFF	TGTGCCAGCGGGCTGAGCGGGGGGGATTACAATGAGCAGTTCTTC
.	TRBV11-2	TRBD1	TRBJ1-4	CASSPPDRGFATNEKLFF	TGTGCCAGCAGCCCCCCAGACAGGGGGTTTGCAACTAATGAAAAACTGTTTTTT
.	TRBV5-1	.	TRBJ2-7	CASRESHEQYF	TGCGCCTCCCGGGAGAGCCACGAGCAGTACTTC
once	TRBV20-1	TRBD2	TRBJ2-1	CSARLAVLRNEQFF	TGCAGTGCCCGGCTAGCGGTTCTTCGCAATGAGCAGTTCTTC
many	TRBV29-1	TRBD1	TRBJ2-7	CSVSSGTGPYEQYF	TGCAGCGTTTCATCCGGGACAGGCCCCTACGAGCAGTACTTC
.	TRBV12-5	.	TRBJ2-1	CASGFANEDNEQFF	TGTGCTAGTGGTTTCGCAAATGAGGACAATGAGCAGTTCTTC